The TCR beta chain described here comes from a study of a mutant IDH1 vaccine in newly diagnosed glioma. Study information: Eight vaccinations reached patients in weeks 1, 3, 5, 7, 11, 15, 19 and 23. The start of vaccination came 4-6 weeks after radiotherapy alone, or with temozolomide cycles.

Concerning this clone: Its target is unknown.

Germline CDR1 and CDR2: MNHEY and SVGAGI. CDR3 length: 14 residues. V shed 6 bases and J shed 3 bases, with 14 bases lying between them. Here immunoSEQ multiplex PCR was the method, and the copy in TCRdb shows in-frame clones only, minus some. The repertoire holds under 45,000 clones, approximately 90% seen once, with about 3.9% in the top ten. Indicated time point: week 23, last vaccination. The investigators gave 300 ug of mutant IDH1 20-mer peptide in each vaccine dose, together with topical imiquimod. Notes on the study in general: Any relationship between pseudoprogression and changes in top peripheral T cell clonotypes seemed absent.

The V call is TRBV6-5, the J call TRBJ1-1; D is ambiguous. The receptor was isolated from a man between 50 and 59 years old with glioma. Sequencing used PBMCs, obtained from a glioma patient whose treatment included an IDH1 peptide vaccine. The CDR3 protein is CASRFVGTDTEAFF. CDR3 bases: TGTGCCAGCAGGTTCGTTGGCACCGACACTGAAGCTTTCTTT.